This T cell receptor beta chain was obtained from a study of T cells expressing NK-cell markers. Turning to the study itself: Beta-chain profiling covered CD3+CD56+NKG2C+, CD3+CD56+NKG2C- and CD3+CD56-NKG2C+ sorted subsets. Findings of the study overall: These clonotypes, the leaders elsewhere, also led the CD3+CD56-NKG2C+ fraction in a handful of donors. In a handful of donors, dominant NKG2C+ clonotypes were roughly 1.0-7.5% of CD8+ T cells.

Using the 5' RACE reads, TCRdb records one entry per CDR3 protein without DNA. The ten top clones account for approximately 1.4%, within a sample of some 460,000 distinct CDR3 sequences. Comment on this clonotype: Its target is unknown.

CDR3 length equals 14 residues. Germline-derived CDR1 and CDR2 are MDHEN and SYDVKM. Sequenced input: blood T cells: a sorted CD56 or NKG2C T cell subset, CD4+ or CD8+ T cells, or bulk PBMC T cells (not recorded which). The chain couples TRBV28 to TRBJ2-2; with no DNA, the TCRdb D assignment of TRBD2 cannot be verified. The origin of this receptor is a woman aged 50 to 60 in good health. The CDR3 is CASCRGKNTGELFF.